This is a list of T cell receptor beta chains from one sample in a study of CD8 T cells in ankylosing spondylitis. TCRdb recomputed calls from the 5' RACE reads with MiXCR, one row per CDR3 protein. The repertoire has 290,000 or so distinct CDR3 sequences, around 21% of them found once; the top ten carry about 4%. The specimen was blood, either unsorted or a sorted T cell fraction (not recorded which). Receptor source: a female donor with ankylosing spondylitis or in good health (not recorded which). The CDR3 runs from the conserved cysteine through the conserved F or W. The order of the fields is CDR3 length, clone size, D gene, V gene, J gene, CDR3 DNA, CDR3 protein. A D gene is named only where the DNA matches it firmly. Only part of the rows carry a size: once, few, many, or a class if the clone is expanded.

length: 14
size: NA
D: NA
V: TRBV7-9
J: TRBJ1-1
DNA: TGTGCCAGCACCGCTACAGGGTTGAACACTGAAGCTTTCTTT
CDR3: CASTATGLNTEAFF

length: 12
size: NA
D: NA
V: TRBV28
J: TRBJ1-4
DNA: TGTGCCAGCCGCCGCGGGCGGGAAAAACTGTTTTTT
CDR3: CASRRGREKLFF

length: 15
size: NA
D: TRBD2
V: TRBV9
J: TRBJ2-3
DNA: TGTGCCAGCAGCGCGGGGACTAGTAACACAGATACGCAGTATTTT
CDR3: CASSAGTSNTDTQYF

length: 17
size: few
D: NA
V: TRBV4-1
J: TRBJ2-1
DNA: TGCGCCAGCAGCCAAGTGGGGGGGGCCACAGCCGTCAATGAGCAGTTCTTC
CDR3: CASSQVGGATAVNEQFF

length: 13
size: many
D: NA
V: TRBV29-1
J: TRBJ1-2
DNA: TGCAGCGTTCGACGTGACTCTAACTATGGCTACACCTTC
CDR3: CSVRRDSNYGYTF

length: 15
size: NA
D: TRBD2
V: TRBV19
J: TRBJ2-7
DNA: TGTGCCAGTAGTTCATCACCGGGGGGGGCCTACGAGCAGTACTTC
CDR3: CASSSSPGGAYEQYF

length: 13
size: NA
D: NA
V: TRBV7-2
J: TRBJ2-1
DNA: TGTGCCAGCAGCTTGAGCGTAGACAATGAGCAGTTCTTC
CDR3: CASSLSVDNEQFF

length: 16
size: few
D: NA
V: TRBV20-1
J: TRBJ2-6
DNA: TGCAGTGCGCCGAAGGGGGGGGCCTCTGGGGCCAACGTCCTGACTTTC
CDR3: CSAPKGGASGANVLTF

length: 17
size: NA
D: TRBD2
V: TRBV12-3/TRBV12-4
J: TRBJ2-7
DNA: TGTGCCAGCACTAAATCATTGGGGACTAGCGGGACGTACGAGCAGTACTTC
CDR3: CASTKSLGTSGTYEQYF

length: 16
size: few
D: TRBD1
V: TRBV7-9
J: TRBJ2-3
DNA: TGTGCCAGCAGCCAGGGACAGGGGAGTCTAGCAGATACGCAGTATTTT
CDR3: CASSQGQGSLADTQYF

length: 12
size: NA
D: NA
V: TRBV5-5
J: TRBJ2-7
DNA: TGTGCCAGCAGCTTTGACAGTCTCGAGCAGTACTTC
CDR3: CASSFDSLEQYF

length: 14
size: many
D: TRBD1
V: TRBV5-1
J: TRBJ2-7
DNA: TGCGCCAGCAGCTCGGGACAGGGATTCTACGAGCAGTACTTC
CDR3: CASSSGQGFYEQYF

length: 13
size: NA
D: NA
V: TRBV19
J: TRBJ1-3
DNA: TGTGCCAGCTCAGAGGGAGCCGGAAACACCATATATTTT
CDR3: CASSEGAGNTIYF

length: 14
size: few
D: NA
V: TRBV7-2
J: TRBJ2-3
DNA: TGTGCCAGCAGCTTAGGACTAGGTACGGATACGCGGTATTTT
CDR3: CASSLGLGTDTRYF

length: 14
size: many
D: NA
V: TRBV4-2
J: TRBJ1-2
DNA: TGTGCCAGCAGCCAAGGCGGGGAGGACTATGGCTACACCTTC
CDR3: CASSQGGEDYGYTF

length: 15
size: NA
D: NA
V: TRBV5-5
J: TRBJ1-1
DNA: TGTGCCAGCAGCTTCGGACAGCTGTTCAACACTGAAGCTTTCTTT
CDR3: CASSFGQLFNTEAFF

length: 15
size: NA
D: NA
V: TRBV3-1
J: TRBJ1-2
DNA: TGTGCCAGCAGCCAAGAACGCAGGGGTAACTATGGCTACACCTTC
CDR3: CASSQERRGNYGYTF

length: 16
size: NA
D: TRBD2
V: TRBV5-1
J: TRBJ2-3
DNA: TGCGCCAGCTCCTCAACACCTAGCGGGAATGTAGATACGCAGTATTTT
CDR3: CASSSTPSGNVDTQYF

length: 12
size: NA
D: NA
V: TRBV20-1
J: TRBJ2-1
DNA: TGCAGTGCGAGGCTACTGTTCCATGAGCAGTTCTTC
CDR3: CSARLLFHEQFF

length: 15
size: few
D: TRBD1
V: TRBV20-1
J: TRBJ2-3
DNA: TGCAGTGCTTACAGGGGCCAGAGGATCACAGATACGCAGTATTTT
CDR3: CSAYRGQRITDTQYF

length: 17
size: NA
D: TRBD2
V: TRBV6-2/TRBV6-3
J: TRBJ2-1
DNA: TGTGCCAGCAGTTACTCGACTAGCGGGAGGGTCGGCAATGAGCAGTTCTTC
CDR3: CASSYSTSGRVGNEQFF

length: 13
size: few
D: NA
V: TRBV27
J: TRBJ2-3
DNA: TGTGCCAGCAGTTTATTTCGTAGGGATACGCAGTATTTT
CDR3: CASSLFRRDTQYF

length: 14
size: many
D: NA
V: TRBV20-1
J: TRBJ2-3
DNA: TGCAGTGCTAGAGATTGGACCGAGATGGATACGCAGTATTTT
CDR3: CSARDWTEMDTQYF

length: 14
size: NA
D: NA
V: TRBV10-3
J: TRBJ2-3
DNA: TGTGCCATCAGTGAGTCTATGGTTTCAGATACGCAGTATTTT
CDR3: CAISESMVSDTQYF

length: 15
size: few
D: TRBD2
V: TRBV27
J: TRBJ2-7
DNA: TGTGCCAGCAGGATCAAGACTAGCGGCTCCTACGAGCAGTACTTC
CDR3: CASRIKTSGSYEQYF